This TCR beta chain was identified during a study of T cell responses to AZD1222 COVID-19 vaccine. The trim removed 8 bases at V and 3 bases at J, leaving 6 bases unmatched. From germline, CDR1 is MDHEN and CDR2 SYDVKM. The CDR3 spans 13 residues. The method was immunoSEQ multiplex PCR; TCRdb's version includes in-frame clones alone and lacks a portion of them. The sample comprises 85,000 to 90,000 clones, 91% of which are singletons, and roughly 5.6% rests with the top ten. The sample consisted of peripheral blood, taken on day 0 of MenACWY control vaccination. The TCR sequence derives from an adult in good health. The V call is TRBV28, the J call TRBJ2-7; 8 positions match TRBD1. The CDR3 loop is CASQGQVIYEQYF. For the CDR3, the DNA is TGTGCCAGCCAGGGACAGGTTATCTACGAGCAGTACTTC.